This T cell receptor (beta chain) comes out of a study of monozygotic twins with inflammatory bowel disease. Reanalyzing the 5' RACE reads, TCRdb keeps one entry per CDR3 protein, without DNA. The sample shows about 210,000 distinct CDR3 sequences, and roughly 7.5% sits with its ten largest clones. The clonotype was recovered from a human donor with ulcerative colitis or Crohn's disease, or a healthy co-twin of an affected twin (not recorded which). Sample: blood.

The CDR3 sequence is CASSLSSETLPGNTEAFF. This chain links TRBV5-1 with TRBJ1-1; the D call of TRBD1 rests on TCRdb alone, since no DNA is present to check it. The CDR3 is 18 amino acids. Germline loops: CDR1 SGHRS, CDR2 YFSETQ.